The 5 T cell receptor beta chains reported below all come from one sample, sequenced in a study of blood T cell repertoires in COVID-19. The method was immunoSEQ multiplex PCR; TCRdb's version includes in-frame clones alone and lacks a portion of them. There are roughly 150,000 clones in the sample; 70% to 80% occur only once, and approximately 8% lies in the top ten. Sequenced sample: peripheral blood. These receptors came from a man between 60 and 75 years old with acute or convalescent COVID-19.

This clone was seen a handful of times. The genes are TRBV7-8 and TRBJ2-2, with 8 bases aligning to TRBD1. Germline V gene data show CDR1 as SGHVS and CDR2 as FQNEAQ. V lost 5 bases, J lost 6 bases, and 11 bases stayed unmatched. The CDR3 runs 16 residues. Here the CDR3 reads CASSPPDRGYAGELFF. The CDR3 nucleotides read TGTGCCAGCAGCCCACCCGACAGGGGATACGCCGGGGAGCTGTTTTTT. The full variable domain, rest sourced from reference TRBV7-8 and TRBJ2-2, is GAGVSQSPRYKVAKRGQDVALRCDPISGHVSLFWYQQALGQGPEFLTYFQNEAQLDKSGLPSDRFFAERPEGSVSTLKIQRTQQEDSAVYLCASSPPDRGYAGELFFGEGSRLTVL.

A few counts support this clone. V usage is TRBV10-1 and J usage is TRBJ2-2; weak D call: TRBD1 (5 bases). CDR1 WNHNN and CDR2 SYGVQD come from the germline V gene (reference sequence). The V and J ends lost 6 bases and 7 bases respectively, with 12 bases between them. The length of the CDR3 is 13 residues. The CDR3 DNA follows: TGCGCCAGCAGAACAGGCCAAGGCGGGGAGCTGTTTTTT. Its translation is CASRTGQGGELFF.

The chain combines TRBV12-3 or TRBV12-4 with TRBJ1-2, with a possible D match to TRBD1 (5 bases). Trimming took 5 bases from V and 3 from J, leaving 10 bases between them. The length of the CDR3 is 13 residues. CDR3 DNA sequence: TGTGCCAGCAGTAGACAGTCTTACTATGGCTACACCTTC. Residues: CASSRQSYYGYTF.

V is TRBV27 and J is TRBJ1-2, with 7 bases lining up with TRBD1. CDR3 length: 12 amino acids. The ends lost 8 bases at V and 4 bases at J; junction bases unmatched: 4. Per the germline V gene, CDR1 is MNHEY and CDR2 is SMNVEV (reference sequence). The CDR3 bases are TGTGCCAGCGGGCCAGGGGGCTATGGCTACACCTTC. As protein: CASGPGGYGYTF.

V gene TRBV10-3 combines with J gene TRBJ2-2; D may be TRBD2 (5 bases). Germline V gene sequence: CDR1 ENHRY, CDR2 SYGVKD. The CDR3 is 13 amino acids. The V and J ends lost 7 bases and 7 bases respectively, with 13 bases between them. This CDR3 reads CAITEVQNGELFF. As DNA, the CDR3 is TGTGCCATCACGGAGGTCCAAAACGGGGAGCTGTTTTTT.